Listed here are 5 T cell receptor beta chains from one sample, sequenced in a study of cytomegalovirus exposure and HLA in healthy donors. The PCR was carried out with 60 Vbeta primers and 13 Jbeta primers. Assay: immunoSEQ multiplex PCR; the TCRdb copy retains only in-frame clones and omits some. The profile shows 100,000 to 150,000 clones, 80% of them singletons. The sample comprised PBMCs. The origin of the receptors is a woman in her 40s in good health and CMV-seronegative.

The chain combines TRBV27 with TRBJ1-5; 8 positions agree with TRBD1. V lost 4 bases, J lost 4 bases, and 12 bases stayed unmatched. Germline-derived CDR1 and CDR2 are MNHEY and SMNVEV (reference sequence). There are 17 residues in the CDR3. CDR3 nucleotides: TGTGCCAGCAGTTCCGCCGGACAGGGCGTGATTAATCAGCCCCAGCATTTT. Translating it yields CASSSAGQGVINQPQHF.

The chain has TRBV9 and TRBJ2-3; 9 bases fit TRBD2. V lost 0 bases, J lost 5 bases, and 4 bases stayed unmatched. Germline V gene sequence: CDR1 SGDLS, CDR2 YYNGEE. This CDR3 spans 15 amino acids. The CDR3 DNA reads TGTGCCAGCAGCGTAGGGCTAGCGGGGTTAGATACGCAGTATTTT. This codes for CASSVGLAGLDTQYF.

J is TRBJ2-2 and V is TRBV4-1; the D is unclear. There are 13 residues in the CDR3. Germline CDR1 and CDR2: MGHRA and YSYEKL. V was shortened by 4 bases and J by 4 bases, with 7 bases between the two germline ends. DNA for the CDR3: TGCGCCAGCAGCCTCCGGTTCACCGGGGAGCTGTTTTTT. Protein: CASSLRFTGELFF.

The V call is TRBV7-8, the J call TRBJ2-3; 8 nucleotides match TRBD2. V shed 7 bases, J shed 2 bases, and the junction held 8 bases outside the gene matches. The CDR3 has 15 residues. Germline CDR1 reads SGHVS; CDR2 reads FQNEAQ. The CDR3 DNA is TGTGCCAGCATTTGGGCTAGCGGGCTCACAGATACGCAGTATTTT. Amino acid sequence: CASIWASGLTDTQYF.

This rearrangement joins TRBV6-1 to TRBJ2-7; D is possibly TRBD1 (5 bases). The CDR3 contains 13 residues. Germline-derived CDR1 and CDR2 are MNHNS and SASEGT. Deletions cut 6 bases from V and 3 bases from J, with 12 bases between. CDR3 DNA sequence: TGTGCCAGCAGCCCGACAGATTTCTACGAGCAGTACTTC. It is translated as CASSPTDFYEQYF.